Listed below are T cell receptor beta chains from one sample, sequenced in a study of CD8+CD57+ T cells in acquired aplastic anemia. A single record per CDR3 protein comes from TCRdb applying MiXCR to the reads. The data contain around 160,000 distinct CDR3 sequences, about 45% of them seen just once; the ten biggest clones take up about 3%. The specimen was sorted CD4+, CD8+, or CD8+CD57+ T cells (not recorded which) from PBMCs. The origin of the receptors is a human donor with aplastic anemia. The CDR3 runs from the conserved cysteine through the conserved F or W. The order of the fields is D gene, V gene, J gene, clone size, CDR3 protein, CDR3 DNA. A D gene is named only where the DNA matches it firmly. The size of a clone is reported for some rows only, either as once, few or many, or as a class for expanded clones.

D: NA; V: TRBV5-1; J: TRBJ2-7; size: many; CDR3: CASSSLGSRGTSEQYF; DNA: TGCGCCAGCAGCTCTCTCGGCAGCCGAGGAACCTCCGAGCAGTACTTC
D: TRBD1; V: TRBV4-2; J: TRBJ2-1; size: many; CDR3: CASSPRDRGAWNEQFF; DNA: TGTGCCAGCAGCCCCAGGGACAGGGGGGCCTGGAATGAGCAGTTCTTC
D: NA; V: TRBV29-1; J: TRBJ1-1; size: NA; CDR3: CSVAGSGGSGTEAFF; DNA: TGCAGCGTTGCCGGAAGTGGGGGAAGTGGCACTGAAGCTTTCTTT
D: NA; V: TRBV7-9; J: TRBJ2-7; size: few; CDR3: CASSLELPYEQYF; DNA: TGTGCCAGCAGCTTAGAGCTCCCCTACGAGCAGTACTTC
D: TRBD2; V: TRBV10-1; J: TRBJ2-1; size: once; CDR3: CASSGTSGSGRNNEQFF; DNA: TGCGCCAGCAGTGGGACTAGCGGGAGTGGGAGGAACAATGAGCAGTTCTTC
D: TRBD2; V: TRBV12-3/TRBV12-4; J: TRBJ2-5; size: many; CDR3: CASSGPGGVTQYF; DNA: TGTGCCAGCAGTGGACCCGGGGGGGTGACCCAGTACTTC
D: TRBD1; V: TRBV7-8; J: TRBJ2-3; size: once; CDR3: CASSRGQGLIGTQYF; DNA: TGTGCCAGCAGCCGGGGACAGGGTCTAATCGGTACGCAGTATTTT
D: TRBD2; V: TRBV7-2; J: TRBJ2-3; size: many; CDR3: CASSPLGAGSDTQYF; DNA: TGTGCCAGCAGCCCGCTCGGAGCGGGGTCTGATACGCAGTATTTT
D: NA; V: TRBV19; J: TRBJ1-4; size: many; CDR3: CASSLAGNEKLFF; DNA: TGTGCCAGTAGCTTGGCAGGAAATGAAAAACTGTTTTTT
D: NA; V: TRBV10-3; J: TRBJ2-5; size: few; CDR3: CAISPSGGQETQYF; DNA: TGTGCCATCAGTCCTAGTGGGGGGCAAGAGACCCAGTACTTC
D: NA; V: TRBV28; J: TRBJ1-1; size: NA; CDR3: CASSLNLGGSSEAFF; DNA: TGTGCCAGCAGTTTAAACCTAGGGGGATCAAGTGAAGCTTTCTTT
D: NA; V: TRBV15; J: TRBJ1-5; size: many; CDR3: CATSMGPTMSKPQHF; DNA: TGTGCCACCAGCATGGGACCTACGATGTCTAAGCCCCAGCATTTT
D: NA; V: TRBV20-1; J: TRBJ2-1; size: NA; CDR3: CSARGRGWNEQFF; DNA: TGCAGTGCTAGAGGCCGAGGGTGGAATGAGCAGTTCTTC
D: TRBD1; V: TRBV29-1; J: TRBJ1-5; size: many; CDR3: CSVPSTGGNQPQHF; DNA: TGCAGCGTCCCGTCGACAGGGGGAAATCAGCCCCAGCATTTT
D: NA; V: TRBV19; J: TRBJ1-1; size: NA; CDR3: CASSRGSKGVAEAFF; DNA: TGTGCCAGTAGTCGGGGATCGAAGGGGGTCGCTGAAGCTTTCTTT
D: TRBD1; V: TRBV25-1; J: TRBJ1-4; size: once; CDR3: CASSATGEEKLFF; DNA: TGTGCCAGCAGTGCGACAGGGGAGGAAAAACTGTTTTTT
D: TRBD2; V: TRBV4-1; J: TRBJ2-5; size: many; CDR3: CASSPGGTSGQETQYF; DNA: TGCGCCAGCAGCCCCGGAGGGACTAGCGGACAAGAGACCCAGTACTTC
D: TRBD1; V: TRBV10-3; J: TRBJ1-2; size: NA; CDR3: CASSDAGQGAYRYTF; DNA: TGTGCCAGCAGTGACGCCGGACAGGGGGCGTATCGCTACACCTTC
D: NA; V: TRBV2; J: TRBJ2-7; size: NA; CDR3: CASIRDTPWEQYF; DNA: TGTGCCAGCATCCGGGACACCCCTTGGGAGCAGTACTTC
D: TRBD1; V: TRBV15; J: TRBJ2-5; size: NA; CDR3: CATSGLTGHRETQYF; DNA: TGTGCCACCAGCGGATTGACAGGGCACCGTGAGACCCAGTACTTC
D: NA; V: TRBV20-1; J: TRBJ2-1; size: NA; CDR3: CSARLIGRYNEQFF; DNA: TGCAGTGCTAGACTCATTGGACGTTACAATGAGCAGTTCTTC
D: NA; V: TRBV7-2; J: TRBJ1-1; size: many; CDR3: CASTLDSRNTEAFF; DNA: TGTGCCAGCACCTTGGACAGCCGGAACACTGAAGCTTTCTTT
D: TRBD2; V: TRBV20-1; J: TRBJ2-7; size: few; CDR3: CSARASGRASSEQYF; DNA: TGCAGTGCTAGGGCCAGCGGGAGGGCCTCGAGTGAGCAGTACTTC
D: TRBD1; V: TRBV2; J: TRBJ2-5; size: many; CDR3: CASSRDRGQETQYF; DNA: TGTGCCAGCAGCCGGGACAGGGGGCAAGAGACCCAGTACTTC
D: NA; V: TRBV2; J: TRBJ2-3; size: NA; CDR3: CASSDSRHTDTQYF; DNA: TGTGCCAGCAGTGACAGCCGACACACAGATACGCAGTATTTT
D: TRBD1; V: TRBV11-2; J: TRBJ1-5; size: NA; CDR3: CACSPSGQGGNQPQHF; DNA: TGTGCCTGCAGCCCATCGGGACAGGGGGGGAATCAGCCCCAGCATTTT
D: TRBD1; V: TRBV7-2; J: TRBJ2-7; size: NA; CDR3: CASSSDREVYEQYF; DNA: TGTGCCAGCAGCTCGGACAGGGAGGTATACGAGCAGTACTTC
D: NA; V: TRBV4-2; J: TRBJ1-4; size: NA; CDR3: CASSQVGGAGHTNEKLFF; DNA: TGTGCCAGCAGCCAAGTGGGTGGAGCAGGGCACACTAATGAAAAACTGTTTTTT
D: TRBD2; V: TRBV10-3; J: TRBJ2-7; size: NA; CDR3: CAISEWASGSYEQYF; DNA: TGTGCCATCAGTGAGTGGGCTAGCGGGAGCTACGAGCAGTACTTC
D: NA; V: TRBV10-3; J: TRBJ1-6; size: once; CDR3: CASSYAHPGSPLHF; DNA: TGTGCCAGCAGTTACGCACACCCGGGTTCACCCCTCCACTTT
D: NA; V: TRBV2; J: TRBJ2-7; size: NA; CDR3: CASSDDRREQYF; DNA: TGTGCCAGCAGTGACGACCGCAGGGAGCAGTACTTC
D: NA; V: TRBV20-1; J: TRBJ1-2; size: many; CDR3: CSARTGLGSVSYTF; DNA: TGCAGTGCCAGAACGGGCCTGGGTTCAGTAAGCTACACCTTC
D: TRBD1; V: TRBV24-1; J: TRBJ1-2; size: NA; CDR3: CATSATGTNYGYTF; DNA: TGTGCCACCAGTGCGACAGGGACAAACTATGGCTACACCTTC
D: NA; V: TRBV6-2/TRBV6-3; J: TRBJ2-3; size: NA; CDR3: CASTVDSTDTQYF; DNA: TGTGCCAGCACTGTGGACAGCACAGATACGCAGTATTTT
D: TRBD2; V: TRBV24-1; J: TRBJ2-7; size: many; CDR3: CATSDIHSRLGRPSGRQEQYF; DNA: TGTGCCACCAGTGATATCCACTCCCGCTTGGGCAGACCTAGCGGGAGACAAGAGCAGTACTTC
D: TRBD1; V: TRBV27; J: TRBJ1-2; size: NA; CDR3: CASSPRAGQGFGYTF; DNA: TGTGCCAGCAGCCCCAGGGCGGGACAGGGATTTGGCTACACCTTC
D: NA; V: TRBV6-1; J: TRBJ1-5; size: many; CDR3: CASSGGVGDQPQHF; DNA: TGTGCCAGCAGTGGAGGGGTGGGAGATCAGCCCCAGCATTTT